The clone carrying this TCR beta chain was observed a handful of times. Its specificity is not known. CDR3 size: 12 residues. Trimming pared 5 bases from V and 5 bases from J, leaving 8 bases between. The germline gives CDR1 LNHNV, CDR2 YYDKDF (reference sequence). This record comes from a study of T-cell memory formation after mild COVID-19. Findings and limits, study-wide: Of the contracting clones, CD4+ ones lay mainly in CM and EM, and CD8+ ones in EMRA. Some clones that responded were present in memory (sampled pre-infection), which suggests cross-reactive memory joined. Contracting clones from day 15 to 85 had balanced CD4/CD8; later expanders favoured CD4+.

Using constant-segment primers, 5'RACE produced TCR alpha and TCR beta cDNA libraries carrying sample barcodes and UMIs. TCRdb re-called the 5' RACE reads with MiXCR, one entry per CDR3 protein. This sample has about 620,000 distinct CDR3 sequences; 18% occur once, and the top ten carry about 12%. The sequence was collected from an adult woman who had mild COVID-19 (a few samples of this study predate the infection). Cell type and time point are not known. Sequencing used PBMCs or a T cell subset sorted from them (not recorded which). The rearrangement uses TRBV15 and TRBJ2-3; a possible D gene is TRBD2 (6 bases). CDR3 amino acids: CATSRREDTQYF. The CDR3 region has the DNA TGTGCCACCAGCCGGCGGGAAGATACGCAGTATTTT.